One and the same sample provided the 15 T cell receptor beta chains below, sequenced in a study of blood T cell repertoires in COVID-19 (dated by TCRdb to 2020 to 2022). To prepare the library, the immunoSEQ multiplex PCR assay was applied. The table comes from immuneACCESS by way of TCRdb, which keeps in-frame sequences with V and J called. Part of the clones is missing from these tables; in studies checked, under half for an unresolved V gene and the rest for unknown reasons. The sample table lists 200,000 to 250,000 clones, roughly 85% of them with a count of one. The ten largest clones represent 4% to 6% of the sample. The material sequenced was peripheral blood. The receptor set was obtained from a man aged 50 to 59 with COVID-19, enrolled during active disease.

This rearrangement joins TRBV2 to TRBJ2-7; 8 bases are shared with TRBD2. V gave up 4 bases and J gave up 6 bases; unmatched junction bases: 14. Germline V lookup: CDR1 SNHLY, CDR2 FYNNEI. This CDR3 has 16 amino acids. The CDR3 spells CASSASGTRSWSEQYF. In DNA, the CDR3 is TGTGCCAGCAGTGCCTCCGGGACTAGGTCTTGGAGCGAGCAGTACTTC.

The rearrangement links TRBV12-3 or TRBV12-4 to TRBJ2-2; D might be TRBD1 (5 bases). The CDR3 covers 12 residues. Trimming left V 11 bases short and J 3 bases short, with 10 bases between. CDR3 sequence: CAAGAYTGELFF. DNA for the CDR3: TGTGCCGCTGGGGCCTACACCGGGGAGCTGTTTTTT.

V usage is TRBV5-4 and J usage is TRBJ2-7; D is undetermined. The CDR3 length is 13 residues. V lost 1 base and J lost 6, with 11 bases in between. Germline CDR1 and CDR2: SGHNT and YYREEE (reference sequence). In DNA form, the CDR3 reads TGTGCCAGCAGCTTGTCTGGAGCTGGCGAGCAGTACTTC. The encoded protein is CASSLSGAGEQYF.

The chain employs TRBV30 and TRBJ1-2, with 7 nucleotides matching TRBD1. The CDR3 sequence is 13 residues long. Germline-derived CDR1 and CDR2 are GTSNPN and SVGIG (reference sequence). V shed 6 bases, J shed 7 bases, and the junction held 11 bases outside the gene matches. This CDR3 is CACNNRGWGGYTF. CDR3 bases: TGTGCCTGCAACAACAGGGGCTGGGGTGGCTACACCTTC.

The chain recombines TRBV30 with TRBJ1-6; no reliable D call. The CDR3 spans 15 residues. CDR1 is GTSNPN, CDR2 SVGIG, per germline (reference sequence). V lost 3 bases to trimming and J lost 4 bases, with 13 bases between them. The CDR3 region has the DNA TGTGCCTGGAGGGACCCAGAGGGTTATAATTCACCCCTCCACTTT. Translation: CAWRDPEGYNSPLHF.

This chain links TRBV11-2 with TRBJ2-7; 10 bases align to TRBD2. After removal of 0 bases from V and 5 bases from J, the junction contained 7 bases not matched to a gene. The V gene's germline CDR1 is SGHAT and CDR2 FQNNGV. The CDR3 extends over 16 amino acids. The CDR3, as DNA: TGTGCCAGCAGCTTAGATTTACAGCGGGGGGGCCACGAGCAGTACTTC. The encoded protein is CASSLDLQRGGHEQYF.

This clone was counted a single time. The J gene is TRBJ1-6, the V gene TRBV5-1, with a possible D match to TRBD1 (6 bases). CDR1 is SGHRS, CDR2 YFSETQ, per germline. The CDR3 is 16 residues long. V dropped 0 bases and J dropped 1 base, with 8 bases sitting between them. The CDR3 nucleotides are TGCGCCAGCAGCTTGGGACAGGTGTCCTATAATTCACCCCTCCACTTT. Translated: CASSLGQVSYNSPLHF.

Only one count was recorded for this clone. Other DNA sequences from this sample encode an identical CDR3 as well. The chain combines TRBV20-1 with TRBJ2-7, with 8 bases identical to TRBD2. The CDR3 consists of 11 residues. CDR1 and CDR2 from the germline V gene are DFQATT and SNEGSKA (reference sequence). The V segment lost 6 bases and the J segment 5 bases; nucleotides outside the gene matches: 3. The CDR3 DNA sequence: TGCAGTGCGTCTAGCGGGCACGAGCAGTACTTC. Its protein product is CSASSGHEQYF.

The genes are TRBV2 and TRBJ1-6; D uncertain. The germline V gene encodes CDR1 SNHLY and CDR2 FYNNEI. The CDR3 is made up of 18 amino acids. With 0 bases removed from V and 0 bases from J, the gap between germline ends came to 12 bases. CDR3 sequence reads: CASSEAAPSSSYNSPLHF. In DNA form, the CDR3 reads TGTGCCAGCAGTGAAGCGGCTCCTTCAAGCTCCTATAATTCACCCCTCCACTTT.

The chain carries TRBV25-1 and TRBJ2-7, with D possibly matching TRBD1 (6 bases). V gave up 2 bases and J gave up 4 bases, with 12 bases separating them. The CDR3 runs to 14 residues. Germline V gene data show CDR1 as MGHDK and CDR2 as SYGVNS. CDR3 nucleotides: TGTGCCAGCAGTGAAACAGGGTGGACGTACGAGCAGTACTTC. Its translation is CASSETGWTYEQYF.

The rearrangement links TRBV30 to TRBJ2-3; TRBD2 matches at 11 bases. This CDR3 contains 15 residues. CDR1 and CDR2 from the germline V gene are GTSNPN and SVGIG (reference sequence). The V segment lost 0 bases and the J segment 3 bases; nucleotides outside the gene matches: 2. Written as DNA, the CDR3 is TGTGCCTGGAGTGTAACTAGCGGGGGTACAGATACGCAGTATTTT. This codes for CAWSVTSGGTDTQYF.

This chain uses TRBV19 with TRBJ1-6; TRBD1 aligns across 9 bases. The CDR3 spans 17 residues. Germline V gene lookup returns CDR1 LNHDA and CDR2 SQIVND (reference sequence). V trimming: 3 bases; J trimming: 13 bases; junction bases outside the gene matches: 16. The CDR3 DNA sequence: TGTGCCAGTAGTATGCCCCGGACAGGGGACCGTCATACTCCCCTCCACTTT. It yields the protein CASSMPRTGDRHTPLHF.

Note on this clone: One junction end does not reproduce the germline sequence, and a read error may be involved. This rearrangement joins TRBV11-3 to TRBJ2-4; perhaps TRBD2 as D (7 bases). There are 16 residues in the CDR3. Germline V CDR1 and CDR2: SGHNT, YENEEA. CDR3 region: CACSLGAGADKNIQYF. The CDR3 DNA reads as TGTGCCTGCAGCTTAGGGGCGGGGGCGGACAAAAACATTCAGTACTTC. Supplemented by reference TRBV11-3 and TRBJ2-4, the full variable domain reads EAGVVQSPRYKIIEKKQPVAFWCNPISGHNTLYWYLQNLGQGPELLIRYENEEAVDDSQLPKDRFSAERLKGVDSTLKIQPAELGDSAVYLCACSLGAGADKNIQYFGAGTRLSVL.

This chain uses TRBV5-4 with TRBJ2-3, with TRBD2 matching 9 bases. Trimming took 3 bases from V and 5 from J; bases not matched to a gene: 4. The CDR3 has 14 residues. The germline V gene encodes CDR1 SGHNT and CDR2 YYREEE (reference sequence). CDR3 in DNA: TGTGCCAGCAGCTCCGCTAGCGGGGTAGATACGCAGTATTTT. Translating it yields CASSSASGVDTQYF.

The genes are TRBV19 and TRBJ1-5; TRBD1 aligns across 9 bases. CDR3 length: 15 amino acids. V trimming: 6 bases; J trimming: 1 base; junction bases outside the gene matches: 4. The germline CDR1 and CDR2 sequences are LNHDA and SQIVND (reference sequence). This chain's CDR3 is CASRRTGVSNQPQHF. The DNA of the CDR3 is TGTGCCAGTAGGAGGACAGGGGTGAGCAATCAGCCCCAGCATTTT.